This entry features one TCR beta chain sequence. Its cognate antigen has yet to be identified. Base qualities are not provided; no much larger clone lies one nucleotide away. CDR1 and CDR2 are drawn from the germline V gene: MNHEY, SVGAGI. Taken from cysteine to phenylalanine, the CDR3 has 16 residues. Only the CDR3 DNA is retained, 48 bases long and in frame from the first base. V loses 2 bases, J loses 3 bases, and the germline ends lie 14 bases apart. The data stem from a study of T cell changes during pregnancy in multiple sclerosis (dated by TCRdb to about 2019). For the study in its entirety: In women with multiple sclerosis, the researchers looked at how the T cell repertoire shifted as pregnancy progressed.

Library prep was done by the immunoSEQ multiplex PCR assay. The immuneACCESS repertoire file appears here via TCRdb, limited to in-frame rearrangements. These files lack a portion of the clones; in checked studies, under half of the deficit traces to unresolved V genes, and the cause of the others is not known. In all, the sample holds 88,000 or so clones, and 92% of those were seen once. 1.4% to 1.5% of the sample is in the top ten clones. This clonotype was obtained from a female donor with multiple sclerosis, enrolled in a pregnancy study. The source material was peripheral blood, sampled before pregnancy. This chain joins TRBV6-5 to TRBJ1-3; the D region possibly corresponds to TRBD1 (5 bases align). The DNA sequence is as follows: TGTGCCAGCAGTTACGACGGGGGTTATTATGGAAACACCATATATTTT. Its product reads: CASSYDGGYYGNTIYF.